This TCR beta chain came from a study of T-cell memory formation after mild COVID-19 (TCRdb year 2021). About the full investigation: Most TCR sequence clusters were specific to one of the two donors. In two donors, T-cell clones that expanded and contracted after mild COVID-19 were tracked by sequencing TCRalpha and TCRbeta repertoires over time. The cohort was made up of two young adult volunteers, one female and one male, who were previously healthy.

Worth noting for this clonotype: Its cognate antigen has yet to be identified. The input lacks base qualities; no much larger clone sits a single base away.

CDR1 and CDR2 are drawn from the germline V gene: SGHVS, FQNEAQ. V is clipped by 3 bases and J by 3 bases, and the sequence between their germline boundaries is 9 bases long. The CDR3 sequence holds 13 residues, the cysteine and phenylalanine included. Only the CDR3 portion is preserved as DNA: 39 bases, with reading frame beginning at the first base. Sequencing instrument: Illumina NovaSeq 6000. Using 5'RACE with constant-segment primers, TCRalpha and TCRbeta cDNA libraries were constructed, with sample barcodes and unique molecular identifiers added in the process. Trizol reagent was used to extract RNA from every sample. Library amplification was performed in two PCR steps, and a second sample barcode and Illumina TruSeq adapters were introduced in the second step. The libraries were sequenced on an Illumina NovaSeq using 2 x 150 bp paired-end reads. In the paper's pipeline: Demultiplexing of reads and collapsing into UMI-guided consensus sequences were performed with migec v1.2.7. With mixcr v2.1.11, UMI consensuses were aligned to TRA and TRB V and J templates and assembled into clonotypes. Expanded or contracted clonotypes were those called significant by both edgeR and NoisET, with noise models trained on biological replicates. For edgeR calls, the thresholds were a false discovery rate-adjusted p below 0.01 and a log2 fold-change of 1. PCA with hierarchical clustering of max-normalized trajectories of the 1000 most abundant clonotypes was used as exploratory dynamics analysis. Each responding clone was given a CD4 or CD8 phenotype based on the CD4+ and CD8+ repertoires, which had been sequenced separately. TCRdb reran the public reads through fastp at Q25 and MiXCR, keeping productive beta chains. Duplicate CDR3 protein sequences are folded into a single record with the most common DNA and genes. The V and J calls and clone size come from TCRdb's table, not from the authors' own analysis. In this sample the table shows hundreds of thousands of distinct CDR3 sequences, around 28% of which occur a single time. Roughly 13% of the sample belongs to the ten largest clones.

Broad study findings and their caveats: Only a couple of mild cases were covered in the study, and larger cohorts including severe cases with pre-infection samples were considered necessary. Whether the second-wave clones peaking on day 37 were SARS-CoV-2 specific was not confirmed. Contracting CD4+ clones were found mainly in CM and EM memory subsets, while CD8+ clones were enriched in EMRA. Some responding clones were found in pre-infection memory, which suggests that pre-existing cross-reactive memory T cells took part in the SARS-CoV-2 response. Balanced CD4/CD8 phenotypes were observed for clones contracting from day 15 to 85, whereas a bias towards CD4+ was observed for a second wave of clones expanding from day 15 to 37.

Ficoll-Paque density gradient centrifugation was the method used to isolate PBMCs. Rearrangement joined TRBV7-8 to TRBJ2-7; there is no confident call for the D gene. Sequencing input: PBMCs or a T cell subset sorted from them (not recorded which). The receptor comes from an adult woman who had mild COVID-19 (a few samples of this study predate the infection). The sample titles of this study are shuffled in the database, so cell type and time point are left out; the donor was told from shared clones. The sequenced DNA is TGTGCCAGCAGCTTTATGGGATTCTACGAGCAGTACTTC. The resulting protein is CASSFMGFYEQYF.